The entry below gives a single T cell receptor (beta chain) sequence along with its context. Germline lookup yields CDR1 SGHTA and CDR2 FQGNSA. V lost 1 base and J lost 4; bases outside the gene matches: 3. This CDR3 region has 15 residues. Sequencing was performed with immunoSEQ multiplex PCR; in TCRdb, only in-frame clones are kept and a portion is missing. The data hold fewer than 150,000 clones, with roughly 88% observed a single time. The entry originates in a study of T cell responses to AZD1222 COVID-19 vaccine. The input for sequencing was peripheral blood, taken on day 0 of AZD1222 vaccination. This TCR came from an adult in good health. The V and J genes are TRBV7-2 and TRBJ2-2; the match to TRBD1 covers 7 bases. The CDR3 bases are TGTGCCAGCAGCTTAGTCAGGGGGAGCACCGGGGAGCTGTTTTTT. Its translation is CASSLVRGSTGELFF. The variable domain in full, with the rest retrieved from reference TRBV7-2 and TRBJ2-2, is GAGVSQSPSNKVTEKGKDVELRCDPISGHTALYWYRQSLGQGLEFLIYFQGNSAPDKSGLPSDRFSAERTGGSVSTLTIQRTQQEDSAVYLCASSLVRGSTGELFFGEGSRLTVL.